The 21 T cell receptor beta chains reported below all come from one sample, sequenced in a study of spatial heterogeneity in lung cancer. TCRdb redid the calling of the 5' RACE reads with MiXCR, one entry per CDR3 protein. The profile shows under 150,000 distinct CDR3 sequences, more than 9% of them singletons. The time point denotes: blood at routine non-recurrence follow-up after resection. Whole RNA, which was extracted from tumor, nontumor lung tissue or frozen PBMC, was sequenced without any cell sorting. The sequencing here drew on PBMCs, taken at follow-up. The receptors stem from a male donor with early-stage non-small cell lung cancer.

The chain couples TRBV12-3 or TRBV12-4 to TRBJ2-5; D remains unclear. Between the trimmed V and J ends, which lost 3 bases and 3 bases, there was a span of 8 bases. The CDR3 contains 13 residues. CDR3 region: CASSLMIKETQYF. Written as DNA, the CDR3 is TGTGCCAGCAGTTTGATGATTAAAGAGACCCAGTACTTC.

In its sample, this clonotype was seen a few times. The rearrangement joins TRBV20-1 to TRBJ2-3; D may be TRBD1 (6 bases). The CDR3 runs 12 residues. CDR1 DFQATT and CDR2 SNEGSKA come from the germline V gene (reference sequence). V gave up 2 bases and J gave up 7 bases, with 10 bases separating them. The CDR3 DNA is TGCAGTGCTAGACAAGACAGGAATACGCAGTATTTT. Translated, it gives CSARQDRNTQYF.

This clonotype was seen only a few times. The rearrangement joins TRBV28 to TRBJ2-1, with D possibly matching TRBD2 (6 bases). Trimming stripped 7 bases from V and 0 bases from J, with 10 bases between. Germline V CDR1 and CDR2: MDHEN, SYDVKM. The CDR3 is 14 amino acids. As DNA, the CDR3 is TGTGCCAGCACCCGGGGGATCTCCTACAATGAGCAGTTCTTC. The encoded protein is CASTRGISYNEQFF.

The chain carries TRBV5-6 and TRBJ2-1; D unclear. Germline CDR1 and CDR2: SGHDT and YYEEEE. This CDR3 region has 14 residues. V was pared by 3 bases and J by 13 bases, with 20 bases between. The CDR3 sequence: CASSSRLLMRYQFF. CDR3 nucleotide sequence: TGTGCCAGCAGCTCGAGACTCCTGATGAGGTATCAGTTCTTC.

Ten or more counts support this clonotype. This chain links TRBV7-2 with TRBJ1-6, with TRBD1 as a possible D gene (5 bases). The CDR3 is 16 residues long. V lost 3 bases and J 0 bases, leaving 9 bases between the germline ends. Germline CDR1 is SGHTA and CDR2 is FQGNSA. The CDR3 DNA reads as TGTGCCAGCAGCTTCTTTGGGACCTCCTATAATTCACCCCTCCACTTT. Protein: CASSFFGTSYNSPLHF.

The chain links TRBV30 to TRBJ2-5; no reliable D call. V dropped 3 bases and J dropped 7 bases, with 15 bases sitting between them. CDR3 size: 13 residues. Germline V gene lookup returns CDR1 GTSNPN and CDR2 SVGIG (reference sequence). The DNA of the CDR3 is TGTGCCTGGAGCCCAAGGACCGAAGGGACCCAGTACTTC. It encodes CAWSPRTEGTQYF.

CDR3 nucleotide sequence: TGCGCCAGCAGCTTGAACAGCTACAATGAGCAGTTCTTC. This gives the protein CASSLNSYNEQFF. This chain links TRBV5-1 with TRBJ2-1; D unclear. The CDR3 length is 13 residues. Germline V CDR1 and CDR2: SGHRS, YFSETQ. The ends were cut back, 1 base at V and 3 bases at J, with 5 bases in the middle.

The chain recombines TRBV7-2 with TRBJ1-6; TRBD1 might be the D (5 bases). This CDR3 region has 17 residues. Germline CDR1 SGHTA, CDR2 FQGNSA. V was clipped by 2 bases and J by 7 bases, with 18 bases between them. In DNA, the CDR3 is TGTGCCAGCAGCTTACCATCGAGAGGGGCGTGGAATTCACCCCTCCACTTT. Amino acids: CASSLPSRGAWNSPLHF. The whole variable domain, filled in from reference TRBV7-2 and TRBJ1-6, reads GAGVSQSPSNKVTEKGKDVELRCDPISGHTALYWYRQSLGQGLEFLIYFQGNSAPDKSGLPSDRFSAERTGGSVSTLTIQRTQQEDSAVYLCASSLPSRGAWNSPLHFGNGTRLTVT.

This clonotype was found many times. The junction departs from the called germline gene at one end, perhaps through a read error. V and J are TRBV20-1 and TRBJ2-5, with TRBD1 identical over 9 bases. This CDR3 contains 14 residues. Germline V gene data show CDR1 as DFQATT and CDR2 as SNEGSKA (reference sequence). The CDR3 DNA sequence: TGCAGTGCTACCGGGACAGGGAGAAGAGAGGCCCAGTACTTC. This codes for CSATGTGRREAQYF.

This chain links TRBV7-9 with TRBJ1-1, with TRBD1 matching 8 bases. The V gene's germline CDR1 is SEHNR and CDR2 FQNEAQ (reference sequence). V trimming: 5 bases; J trimming: 4 bases; junction bases outside the gene matches: 15. The CDR3 runs to 17 residues. For the CDR3, the DNA is TGTGCCAGCAGCCCCAACCGGGACAGGTACAAAATCACTGAAGCTTTCTTT. It translates to CASSPNRDRYKITEAFF.

The chain recombines TRBV28 with TRBJ2-7, with TRBD1 as a possible D gene (5 bases). Germline values: CDR1 MDHEN, CDR2 SYDVKM. The CDR3 extends over 15 amino acids. Between the trimmed V and J ends, which lost 2 bases and 2 bases, there was a span of 13 bases. CDR3 region: CASSLPAGLPYEQYF. Written as DNA, the CDR3 is TGTGCCAGCAGTTTACCCGCAGGGCTCCCCTACGAGCAGTACTTC.

This clonotype was seen a few times. This sequence joins TRBV3-1 and TRBJ2-7; TRBD2 matches 9 bases. Trimming at V came to 1 base and at J to 2 bases, leaving 3 bases not matched to a gene. Per germline, CDR1 LGHDT and CDR2 YNNKEL (reference sequence). The CDR3 loop spans 15 amino acids. The CDR3: CASSQGPSGTYEQYF. DNA for the CDR3: TGTGCCAGCAGCCAAGGGCCTAGCGGGACCTACGAGCAGTACTTC.

This clonotype was seen a few times. The chain is built from TRBV28 and TRBJ1-4; D unresolved. Trimming removed 10 bases from V and 12 bases from J, with 18 bases in between. From germline, CDR1 is MDHEN and CDR2 SYDVKM. This CDR3 contains 12 residues. The CDR3 sequence: CATMTMGAELFF. CDR3 bases: TGTGCCACCATGACCATGGGAGCGGAACTGTTTTTT.

This clonotype has more than one count but fewer than ten. V and J are TRBV5-1 and TRBJ1-5; D possibly corresponds to TRBD1 (6 bases). Deletions cut 0 bases from V and 4 bases from J, with 11 bases between. Germline V gives CDR1 SGHRS, CDR2 YFSETQ. This CDR3 has 15 amino acids. This chain's CDR3 is CASSLAAGENQPQHF. CDR3 coding DNA: TGCGCCAGCAGCTTGGCGGCAGGGGAAAATCAGCCCCAGCATTTT.

This clonotype was counted ten times or more. Here the CDR3 DNA reads TGTGCCAGCAGTTTTACCGGGGGGGCCGGGGAGCTGTTTTTT. Protein sequence: CASSFTGGAGELFF. This chain connects TRBV27 to TRBJ2-2; 8 nucleotides line up with TRBD2. Germline CDR1 is MNHEY and CDR2 is SMNVEV (reference sequence). Trimming removed 3 bases from V and 6 bases from J; junction bases left unmatched: 3. The CDR3 loop spans 14 amino acids.

The chain carries TRBV29-1 and TRBJ2-3; 8 bases match TRBD2. The J segment lost 3 bases and the V segment lost 6 bases, leaving 8 bases of the junction unmatched. Germline assignment: CDR1 SQVTM and CDR2 ANQGSEA. The CDR3 runs to 14 residues. In DNA form, the CDR3 reads TGCAGCGTGACCGTGGTAGCGGGGACAGATACGCAGTATTTT. Its protein is CSVTVVAGTDTQYF.

The J gene is TRBJ1-1, the V gene TRBV20-1, with unresolved D. Germline V gene data show CDR1 as DFQATT and CDR2 as SNEGSKA (reference sequence). This CDR3 has 13 residues. Trimming pared 3 bases from V and 1 base from J, leaving 9 bases between. As DNA, the CDR3 is TGCAGTGCTAGTTGGGTCCAGAACACTGAAGCTTTCTTT. Protein: CSASWVQNTEAFF.

The chain couples TRBV6-5 to TRBJ2-7; no clear D gene. Germline CDR1 is MNHEY and CDR2 is SVGAGI. V lost 4 bases and J lost 4, with 8 bases in between. The CDR3 consists of 12 residues. In DNA, the CDR3 is TGTGCCAGCAGTTCCCGGGCATACGAGCAGTACTTC. As protein: CASSSRAYEQYF.

This clonotype came up many times. V usage is TRBV2 and J usage is TRBJ1-1, with D possibly being TRBD1 (6 bases). The CDR3 loop spans 17 amino acids. Trimming removed 2 bases from V and 2 bases from J, with 18 bases in between. Germline CDR1 and CDR2: SNHLY and FYNNEI. The CDR3 loop reads CASSEWTARTLNTEAFF. In DNA, the CDR3 is TGTGCCAGCAGTGAATGGACAGCAAGAACGCTTAACACTGAAGCTTTCTTT.

This clonotype occurred a few times. The chain joins TRBV7-2 to TRBJ1-2, with TRBD1 as a possible D gene (5 bases). Trimming stripped 5 bases from V and 5 bases from J, with 18 bases between. This CDR3 is 15 amino acids long. Germline V gene data show CDR1 as SGHTA and CDR2 as FQGNSA. The DNA for the CDR3 is TGTGCCAGCAGCCCGGGACCCCCTGGCCTTTATGGCTACACCTTC. This sequence encodes CASSPGPPGLYGYTF.

There are a few counts of this clonotype. The J gene is TRBJ1-2, the V gene TRBV19; possibly TRBD1 for D (5 bases). V lost 6 bases and J 7 bases, leaving 15 bases between the germline ends. Germline V gene sequence: CDR1 LNHDA, CDR2 SQIVND (reference sequence). CDR3 length equals 13 residues. The CDR3 loop is CASRTGRVFGYTF. The CDR3 coding sequence is TGTGCCAGTAGGACCGGCAGGGTTTTTGGCTACACCTTC.